The present T cell receptor (beta chain) was sequenced within a study of cytomegalovirus exposure and HLA in healthy donors. Study-wide results and limits: The study carried out a later analysis of TCR beta sequences. It associated 15,000 to 20,000 of them with specific HLA alleles at a false discovery rate of 0.05. Sequencing likely produced, as an artifact, a cluster of highly shared sequence variants.

PCR was performed using 60 Vbeta and 13 Jbeta primers. The method was immunoSEQ multiplex PCR; TCRdb's version includes in-frame clones alone and lacks a portion of them. The repertoire holds 75,000 to 80,000 clones, with 78% as singletons. As to this clone: What it binds is unknown.

CDR1 is MGHRA and CDR2 is YSYEKL in the germline V gene. Trimming removed 3 bases at V and 6 bases at J, with 12 bases between. The CDR3 loop spans 14 amino acids. The chain combines TRBV4-1 with TRBJ1-5; TRBD1 might be the D (5 bases). The clonotype originates from a woman in her thirties or forties in good health and CMV-seropositive. Material: PBMCs. For the CDR3, the DNA is TGCGCCAGCAGCCACTGGCGGAGGGGTCAGCCCCAGCATTTT. This gives the protein CASSHWRRGQPQHF.